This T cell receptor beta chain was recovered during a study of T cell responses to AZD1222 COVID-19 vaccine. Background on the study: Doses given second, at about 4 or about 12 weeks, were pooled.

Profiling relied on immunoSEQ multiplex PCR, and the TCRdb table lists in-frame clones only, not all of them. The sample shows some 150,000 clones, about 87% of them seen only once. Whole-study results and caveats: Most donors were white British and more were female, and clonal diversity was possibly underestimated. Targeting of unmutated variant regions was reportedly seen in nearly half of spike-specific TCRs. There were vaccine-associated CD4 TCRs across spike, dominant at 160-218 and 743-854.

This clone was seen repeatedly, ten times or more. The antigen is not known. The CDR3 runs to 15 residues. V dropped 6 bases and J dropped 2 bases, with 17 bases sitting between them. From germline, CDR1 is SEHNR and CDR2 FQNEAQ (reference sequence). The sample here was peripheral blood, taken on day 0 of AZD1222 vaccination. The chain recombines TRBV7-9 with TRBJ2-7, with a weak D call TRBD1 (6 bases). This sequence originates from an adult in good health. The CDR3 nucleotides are TGTGCCAGCAGTCCTAAGACAGGAAGTCCCTACGAGCAGTACTTC. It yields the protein CASSPKTGSPYEQYF.